Sequencing of this T cell receptor beta chain was carried out in a study of T cell responses to AZD1222 COVID-19 vaccine. Germline V gives CDR1 SNHLY, CDR2 FYNNEI. Trimming left V 4 bases short and J 2 bases short, with 9 bases between. The CDR3 runs to 14 residues. Sequenced by immunoSEQ multiplex PCR; TCRdb stores in-frame clones only, minus some. The sample holds about 160,000 clones, under 95% seen once. Source: peripheral blood, taken 28 days after the second AZD1222 dose. The V and J genes are TRBV2 and TRBJ1-5; the D gene is possibly TRBD1 (5 bases). The sequence derives from an adult who received the AZD1222 COVID-19 vaccine. CDR3 DNA sequence: TGTGCCAGCAGTGCGTTGGGGCGCAATCAGCCCCAGCATTTT. It is translated as CASSALGRNQPQHF.